Presented here are 19 T cell receptor beta chains from one specimen sequenced in a study of T cells in tuberculosis. TCRdb's copy holds only in-frame clones and misses some; the assay was immunoSEQ multiplex PCR. The sample contains approximately 58,000 clones, 88% of which appear only once. Cells were sorted from thawed PBMC rested overnight and stained with GMM-loaded CD1B tetramer, viability dye and anti-CD3. The lipid loaded on the CD1B tetramers was C32 glucose monomycolate from Rhodococcus equi. Sequencing was done on a sample of CD1b-GMM tetramer-negative cells sorted from PBMCs. The origin of the receptors is an adult woman with latent tuberculosis.

CDR3 loop: CASSALQGAGATQYF. The CDR3 region has the DNA TGTGCCAGCAGCGCCTTACAGGGGGCTGGGGCTACGCAGTATTTT. V is TRBV6-4 and J is TRBJ2-3; the match to TRBD1 covers 9 bases. In germline, CDR1 is MRHNA, CDR2 SNTAGT. V lost 6 bases, J lost 8 bases, and 12 bases stayed unmatched. This CDR3 spans 15 amino acids.

This rearrangement joins TRBV7-8 to TRBJ2-2; D remains ambiguous. The CDR3 length is 16 residues. Germline CDR1 is SGHVS and CDR2 is FQNEAQ. The V end lost 5 bases, the J end lost 4 bases, and 17 bases lay between the germline ends. CDR3 bases: TGTGCCAGCAGCCCATGGGTGGCGTCTAGCACCGGGGAGCTGTTTTTT. Translation: CASSPWVASSTGELFF. Full variable domain (missing parts from reference TRBV7-8 and TRBJ2-2): GAGVSQSPRYKVAKRGQDVALRCDPISGHVSLFWYQQALGQGPEFLTYFQNEAQLDKSGLPSDRFFAERPEGSVSTLKIQRTQQEDSAVYLCASSPWVASSTGELFFGEGSRLTVL.

This chain connects TRBV11-3 to TRBJ2-1, with TRBD2 identical over 8 bases. CDR1 is SGHNT and CDR2 is YENEEA in the germline V gene. Trimming took 5 bases from V and 2 from J; bases not matched to a gene: 8. The length of the CDR3 is 16 residues. The CDR3 loop reads CASSPNRLATYNEQFF. The DNA of the CDR3 is TGTGCCAGCAGCCCCAATAGACTAGCGACCTACAATGAGCAGTTCTTC.

The gene calls are TRBV7-3 and TRBJ2-2, with D possibly matching TRBD2 (5 bases). Germline CDR1 reads SGHTA; CDR2 reads FQGTGA. The CDR3 contains 14 residues. Trimming cost V 4 bases and J 4 bases, with 10 bases left between them. CDR3 protein: CASSSGLITGELFF. Written as DNA, the CDR3 is TGTGCCAGCAGCTCCGGACTGATCACCGGGGAGCTGTTTTTT.

The gene calls are TRBV4-1 and TRBJ2-5; 7 bases match TRBD1. This CDR3 contains 16 residues. Trimming at V came to 0 bases and at J to 3 bases, leaving 7 bases not matched to a gene. Germline CDR1 reads MGHRA; CDR2 reads YSYEKL. The CDR3 loop is CASSQERGGWEETQYF. DNA of the CDR3: TGCGCCAGCAGCCAAGAACGAGGGGGCTGGGAAGAGACCCAGTACTTC.

The V gene is TRBV11-3, the J gene TRBJ1-1; TRBD1 matches 8 bases. CDR3 length: 16 residues. CDR1 is SGHNT and CDR2 is YENEEA in the germline V gene. The trim removed 3 bases at V and 4 bases at J, leaving 10 bases unmatched. Written as DNA, the CDR3 is TGTGCCAGCAGCTTCGGGACAGGAAGTATGGGCACTGAAGCTTTCTTT. Translated, it gives CASSFGTGSMGTEAFF.

The chain employs TRBV5-1 and TRBJ2-3; D is unclear. Trimming left V 4 bases short and J 0 bases short, with 9 bases between. The germline gives CDR1 SGHRS, CDR2 YFSETQ. The CDR3 extends over 14 amino acids. CDR3 loop: CASSPSDSTDTQYF. The CDR3 region has the DNA TGCGCCAGCAGCCCGAGTGATAGCACAGATACGCAGTATTTT. Together with reference TRBV5-1 and TRBJ2-3, the CDR3 gives the full variable domain: KAGVTQTPRYLIKTRGQQVTLSCSPISGHRSVSWYQQTPGQGLQFLFEYFSETQRNKGNFPGRFSGRQFSNSRSEMNVSTLELGDSALYLCASSPSDSTDTQYFGPGTRLTVL.

The J gene is TRBJ2-7, the V gene TRBV10-3; 9 bases agree with TRBD1. The germline V gene encodes CDR1 ENHRY and CDR2 SYGVKD. The CDR3 has 13 residues. V lost 4 bases, J lost 5 bases, and 3 bases stayed unmatched. In nucleotides, the CDR3 is TGTGCCATCAGTGGGGACAGGGCTAACGAGCAGTACTTC. This sequence encodes CAISGDRANEQYF.

The genes are TRBV7-9 and TRBJ2-1; no definite D call. The germline gives CDR1 SEHNR, CDR2 FQNEAQ (reference sequence). Trimming pared 1 base from V and 10 bases from J, leaving 8 bases between. The CDR3 spans 12 residues. The CDR3 DNA reads TGTGCCAGCAGCTTAGTAGTCCTGGAGCAGTTCTTC. Translation: CASSLVVLEQFF.

The J gene is TRBJ2-3, the V gene TRBV28, with 8 bases that match TRBD1. This CDR3 has 16 amino acids. With 5 bases clipped from V and 1 base from J, the junction kept 8 bases outside the gene matches. Germline V gene sequence: CDR1 MDHEN, CDR2 SYDVKM. Here the CDR3 reads CASSVQGAGGTDTQYF. The CDR3 DNA reads TGTGCCAGCAGTGTGCAGGGGGCGGGTGGCACAGATACGCAGTATTTT.

The chain uses TRBV10-3 and TRBJ1-1; D call uncertain. The germline gives CDR1 ENHRY, CDR2 SYGVKD. With 3 bases removed from V and 11 bases from J, the gap between germline ends came to 13 bases. This CDR3 region has 12 residues. The CDR3 DNA follows: TGTGCCATCAGTGATTACGGGGTCTCGGCTTTCTTT. This gives the protein CAISDYGVSAFF.

This chain uses TRBV28 with TRBJ2-7; 12 positions match TRBD2. This CDR3 comprises 15 residues. Per germline, CDR1 MDHEN and CDR2 SYDVKM. Trimming at V came to 5 bases and at J to 5 bases, leaving 7 bases not matched to a gene. CDR3 nucleotide sequence: TGTGCCAGCAGTCTGCGACTAGCGGGAGTTAACGAGCAGTACTTC. Protein product: CASSLRLAGVNEQYF.

The V and J genes are TRBV6-5 and TRBJ1-2, with 7 positions matching TRBD1. This CDR3 comprises 16 residues. CDR1 MNHEY and CDR2 SVGAGI come from the germline V gene. J was trimmed by 0 bases and V by 4 bases; bases with no gene match: 8. The CDR3 reads CASSSPSTGTNYGYTF. In DNA, the CDR3 is TGTGCCAGCAGTTCACCCTCGACAGGGACTAACTATGGCTACACCTTC.

The genes are TRBV19 and TRBJ1-4, with D possibly matching TRBD1 (6 bases). V was pared by 6 bases and J by 5 bases, with 7 bases between. Per germline, CDR1 LNHDA and CDR2 SQIVND (reference sequence). The CDR3 has 12 amino acids. CDR3 sequence (DNA): TGTGCCAGTAGCAGGGGCAATGAAAAACTGTTTTTT. It encodes CASSRGNEKLFF.

This clone has only one observation. The gene calls are TRBV11-3 and TRBJ2-1; 7 bases fit TRBD2. The CDR3 consists of 14 residues. The germline V gene encodes CDR1 SGHNT and CDR2 YENEEA. Trimming removed 5 bases from V and 7 bases from J; junction bases left unmatched: 8. Written as DNA, the CDR3 is TGTGCCAGCAGCCCCGGGGGGTTCAATAATGAGCAGTTCTTC. As protein: CASSPGGFNNEQFF.

The DNA of the CDR3 is TGTGCCAGCAGCCTGATTTATACCGGGACAGGGTTGGCAGATACGCAGTATTTT. As protein: CASSLIYTGTGLADTQYF. This chain uses TRBV7-6 with TRBJ2-3, with TRBD1 matching over 9 bases. The CDR3 totals 18 residues. V was pared by 5 bases and J by 4 bases, with 16 bases of the junction left unmatched. Germline V gives CDR1 SGHVS, CDR2 FNYEAQ.

This clone was seen only a few times. V usage is TRBV6-4 and J usage is TRBJ2-3, with 10 bases aligning to TRBD2. Germline CDR1 is MRHNA and CDR2 is SNTAGT. Trimming removed 2 bases from V and 2 bases from J; junction bases left unmatched: 1. CDR3 length: 15 amino acids. CDR3 region: CASSDSGRATDTQYF. CDR3 bases: TGTGCCAGCAGTGACAGCGGGAGGGCCACAGATACGCAGTATTTT.

The rearrangement links TRBV4-3 to TRBJ2-3, with D tentatively TRBD1 (5 bases). The germline gives CDR1 LGHNA, CDR2 YSLEER. This CDR3 has 16 amino acids. V lost 4 bases and J 3 bases, leaving 17 bases between the germline ends. CDR3 coding DNA: TGCGCCAGCAGCCCAGGGTGGAATCTTTGGACAGATACGCAGTATTTT. Residues: CASSPGWNLWTDTQYF.

The rearrangement joins TRBV5-4 to TRBJ2-5, with D maybe TRBD2 (6 bases). This CDR3 is built from 14 residues. Per germline, CDR1 SGHNT and CDR2 YYREEE (reference sequence). Between the trimmed V and J ends, which lost 4 bases and 5 bases, there was a span of 15 bases. The CDR3 loop is CASSGGTGRETQYF. The CDR3 region has the DNA TGTGCCAGCAGCGGAGGGACGGGGCGGGAGACCCAGTACTTC.